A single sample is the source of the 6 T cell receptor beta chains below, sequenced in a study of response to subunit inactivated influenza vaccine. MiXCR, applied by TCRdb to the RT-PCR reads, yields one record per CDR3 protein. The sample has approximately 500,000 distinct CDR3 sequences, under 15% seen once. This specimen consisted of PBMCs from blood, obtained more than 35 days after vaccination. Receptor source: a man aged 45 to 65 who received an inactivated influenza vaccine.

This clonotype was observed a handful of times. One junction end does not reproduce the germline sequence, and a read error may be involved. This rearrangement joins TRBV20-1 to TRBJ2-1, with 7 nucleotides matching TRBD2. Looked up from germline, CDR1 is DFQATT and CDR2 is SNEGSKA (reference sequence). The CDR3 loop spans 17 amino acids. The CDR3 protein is CCARDPGGAGAYNEQFF. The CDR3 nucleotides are TGCTGTGCTAGAGATCCCGGCGGGGCGGGGGCCTACAATGAGCAGTTCTTC.

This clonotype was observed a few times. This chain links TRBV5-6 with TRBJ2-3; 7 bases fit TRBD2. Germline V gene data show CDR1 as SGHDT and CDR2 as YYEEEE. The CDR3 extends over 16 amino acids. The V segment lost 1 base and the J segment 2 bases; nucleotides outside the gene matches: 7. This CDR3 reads CASSLFFAGDTDTQYF. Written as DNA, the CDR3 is TGTGCCAGCAGCTTGTTCTTTGCGGGGGACACAGATACGCAGTATTTT.

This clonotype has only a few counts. The chain's CDR3 is CSANSGTAQETQYF. CDR3 DNA sequence: TGCAGTGCTAATTCCGGGACAGCACAAGAGACCCAGTACTTC. The gene calls are TRBV20-1 and TRBJ2-5, with 7 bases aligning to TRBD1. The V gene's germline CDR1 is DFQATT and CDR2 SNEGSKA (reference sequence). The CDR3 extends over 14 amino acids. Trimming at V came to 4 bases and at J to 2 bases, leaving 7 bases not matched to a gene.

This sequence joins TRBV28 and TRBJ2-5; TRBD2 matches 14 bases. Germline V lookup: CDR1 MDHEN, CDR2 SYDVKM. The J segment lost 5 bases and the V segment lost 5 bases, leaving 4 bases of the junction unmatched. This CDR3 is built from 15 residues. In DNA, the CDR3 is TGTGCCAGCAGTCGACTAGCGGGAGGGCCGGAGACCCAGTACTTC. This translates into CASSRLAGGPETQYF. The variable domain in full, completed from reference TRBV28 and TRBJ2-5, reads DVKVTQSSRYLVKRTGEKVFLECVQDMDHENMFWYRQDPGLGLRLIYFSYDVKMKEKGDIPEGYSVSREKKERFSLILESASTNQTSMYLCASSRLAGGPETQYFGPGTRLLVL.

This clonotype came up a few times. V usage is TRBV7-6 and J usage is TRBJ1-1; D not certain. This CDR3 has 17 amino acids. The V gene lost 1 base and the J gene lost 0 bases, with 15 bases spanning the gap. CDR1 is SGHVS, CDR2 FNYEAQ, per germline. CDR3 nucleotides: TGTGCCAGCAGCTTAGAAGGCCCGCCGCTGATGAACACTGAAGCTTTCTTT. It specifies CASSLEGPPLMNTEAFF.

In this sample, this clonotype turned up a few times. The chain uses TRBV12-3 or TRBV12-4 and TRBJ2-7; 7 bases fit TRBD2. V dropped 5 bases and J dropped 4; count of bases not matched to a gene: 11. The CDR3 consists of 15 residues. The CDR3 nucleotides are TGTGCCAGCAGTACAGGCGGGGGAGGCCCTTACGAGCAGTACTTC. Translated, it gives CASSTGGGGPYEQYF.